The subject of this entry is one TCR beta chain. The source of the sample is a study of human thymus T cells. Clones were sequenced by immunoSEQ multiplex PCR, and TCRdb holds only the in-frame ones, with some missing. Among fewer than 90,000 clones, about 96% were seen once, and the ten largest hold 0.031%. Corrective heart surgery yielded resections, and these provided the thymus tissue. Germline assignment: CDR1 SNHLY and CDR2 FYNNEI. CDR3 length: 11 residues. The sequenced sample consisted of thymus tissue. The receptor comes from a boy in the first two years of life with a congenital heart defect but otherwise immunologically healthy. This chain joins TRBV2 and TRBJ2-4; no clear D gene. This CDR3 reads CAVGAKNIQYF. CDR3 DNA: TGTGCTGTAGGAGCCAAAAACATTCAGTACTTC.